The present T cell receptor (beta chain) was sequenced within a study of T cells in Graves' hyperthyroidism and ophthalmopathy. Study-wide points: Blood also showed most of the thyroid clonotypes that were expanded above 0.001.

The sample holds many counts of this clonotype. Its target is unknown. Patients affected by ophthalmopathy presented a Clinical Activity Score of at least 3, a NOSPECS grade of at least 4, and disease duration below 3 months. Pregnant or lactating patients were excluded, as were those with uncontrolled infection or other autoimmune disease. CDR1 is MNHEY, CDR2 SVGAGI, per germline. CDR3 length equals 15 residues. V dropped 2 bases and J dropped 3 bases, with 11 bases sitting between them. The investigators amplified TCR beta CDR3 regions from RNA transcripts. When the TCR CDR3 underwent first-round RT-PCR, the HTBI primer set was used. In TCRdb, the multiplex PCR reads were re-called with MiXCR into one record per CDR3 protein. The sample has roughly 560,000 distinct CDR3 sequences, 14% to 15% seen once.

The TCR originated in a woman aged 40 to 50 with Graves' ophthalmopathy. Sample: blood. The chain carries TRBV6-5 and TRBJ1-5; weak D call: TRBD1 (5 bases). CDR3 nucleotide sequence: TGTGCCAGCAGTTACACCGGGGGGTCCAATCAGCCCCAGCATTTT. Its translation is CASSYTGGSNQPQHF.